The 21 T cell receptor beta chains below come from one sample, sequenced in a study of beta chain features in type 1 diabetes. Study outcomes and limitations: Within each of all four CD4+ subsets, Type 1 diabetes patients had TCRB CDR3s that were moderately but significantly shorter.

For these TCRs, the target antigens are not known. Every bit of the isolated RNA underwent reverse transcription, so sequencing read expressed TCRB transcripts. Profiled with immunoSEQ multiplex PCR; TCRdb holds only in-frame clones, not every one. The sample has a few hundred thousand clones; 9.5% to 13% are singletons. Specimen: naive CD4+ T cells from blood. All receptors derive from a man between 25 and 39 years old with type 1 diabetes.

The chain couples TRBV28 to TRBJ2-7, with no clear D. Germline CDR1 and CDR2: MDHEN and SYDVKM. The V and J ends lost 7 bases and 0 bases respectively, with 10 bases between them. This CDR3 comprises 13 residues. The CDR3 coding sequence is TGTGCCAGCACCACTACCAGCTCCTACGAGCAGTACTTC. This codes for CASTTTSSYEQYF.

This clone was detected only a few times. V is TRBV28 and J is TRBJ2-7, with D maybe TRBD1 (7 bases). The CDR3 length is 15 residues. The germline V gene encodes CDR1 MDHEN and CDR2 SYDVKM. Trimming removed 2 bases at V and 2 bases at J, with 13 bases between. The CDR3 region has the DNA TGTGCCAGCAGTTTAACGGCAGGGGGGACCTACGAGCAGTACTTC. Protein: CASSLTAGGTYEQYF. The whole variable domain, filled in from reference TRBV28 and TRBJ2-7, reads DVKVTQSSRYLVKRTGEKVFLECVQDMDHENMFWYRQDPGLGLRLIYFSYDVKMKEKGDIPEGYSVSREKKERFSLILESASTNQTSMYLCASSLTAGGTYEQYFGPGTRLTVT.

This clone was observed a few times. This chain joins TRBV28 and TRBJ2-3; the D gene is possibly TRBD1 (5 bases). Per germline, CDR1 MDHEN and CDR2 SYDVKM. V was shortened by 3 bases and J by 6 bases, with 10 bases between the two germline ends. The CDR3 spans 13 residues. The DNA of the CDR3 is TGTGCCAGCAGTTTGTCCGACAGCGATACGCAGTATTTT. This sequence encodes CASSLSDSDTQYF.

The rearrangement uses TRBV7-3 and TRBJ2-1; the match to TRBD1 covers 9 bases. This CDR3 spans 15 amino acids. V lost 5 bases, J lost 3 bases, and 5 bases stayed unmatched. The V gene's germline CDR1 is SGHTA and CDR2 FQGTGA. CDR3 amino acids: CASSPDRGLYNEQFF. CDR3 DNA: TGTGCCAGCAGCCCGGACAGGGGTCTCTACAATGAGCAGTTCTTC.

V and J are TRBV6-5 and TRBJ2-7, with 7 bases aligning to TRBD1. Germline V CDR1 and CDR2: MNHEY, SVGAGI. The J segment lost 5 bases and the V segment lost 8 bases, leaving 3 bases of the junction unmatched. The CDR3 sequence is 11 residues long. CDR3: CASGTADEQYF. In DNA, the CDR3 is TGTGCCAGCGGGACAGCAGACGAGCAGTACTTC.

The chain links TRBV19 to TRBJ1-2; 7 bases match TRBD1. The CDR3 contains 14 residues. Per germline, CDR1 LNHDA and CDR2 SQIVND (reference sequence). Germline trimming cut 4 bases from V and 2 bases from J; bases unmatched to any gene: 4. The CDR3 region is CASSRPGGNYGYTF. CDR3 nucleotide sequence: TGTGCCAGTAGTAGGCCAGGGGGGAACTATGGCTACACCTTC.

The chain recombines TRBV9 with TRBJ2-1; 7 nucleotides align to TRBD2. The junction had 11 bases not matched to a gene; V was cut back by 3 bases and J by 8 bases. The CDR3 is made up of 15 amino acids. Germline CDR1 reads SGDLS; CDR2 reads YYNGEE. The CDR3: CASSEMGGSADEQFF. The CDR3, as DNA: TGTGCCAGCAGCGAAATGGGGGGGAGCGCGGATGAGCAGTTCTTC.

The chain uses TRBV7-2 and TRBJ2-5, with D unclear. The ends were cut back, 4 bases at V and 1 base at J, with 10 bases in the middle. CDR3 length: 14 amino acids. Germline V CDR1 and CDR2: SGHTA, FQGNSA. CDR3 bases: TGTGCCAGCAGCTCCCGACATCCCCAAGAGACCCAGTACTTC. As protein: CASSSRHPQETQYF.

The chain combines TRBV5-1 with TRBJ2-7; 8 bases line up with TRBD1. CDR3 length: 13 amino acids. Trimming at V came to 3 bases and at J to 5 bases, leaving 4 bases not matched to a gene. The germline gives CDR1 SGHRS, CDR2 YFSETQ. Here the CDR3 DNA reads TGCGCCAGCAGCTCGGACAGGGTCCACGAGCAGTACTTC. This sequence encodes CASSSDRVHEQYF. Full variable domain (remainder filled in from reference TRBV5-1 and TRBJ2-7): KAGVTQTPRYLIKTRGQQVTLSCSPISGHRSVSWYQQTPGQGLQFLFEYFSETQRNKGNFPGRFSGRQFSNSRSEMNVSTLELGDSALYLCASSSDRVHEQYFGPGTRLTVT.

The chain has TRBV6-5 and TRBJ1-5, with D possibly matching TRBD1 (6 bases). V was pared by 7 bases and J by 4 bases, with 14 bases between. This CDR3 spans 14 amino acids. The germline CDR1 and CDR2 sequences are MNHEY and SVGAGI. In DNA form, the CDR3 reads TGTGCCAGCACCCCAACAGGGTGGAATCAGCCCCAGCATTTT. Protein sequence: CASTPTGWNQPQHF.

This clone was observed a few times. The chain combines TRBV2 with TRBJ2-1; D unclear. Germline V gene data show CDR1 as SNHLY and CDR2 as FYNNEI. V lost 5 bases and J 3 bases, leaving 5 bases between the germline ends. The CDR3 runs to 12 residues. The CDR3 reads CASSPYYNEQFF. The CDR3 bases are TGTGCCAGCAGTCCCTACTACAATGAGCAGTTCTTC.

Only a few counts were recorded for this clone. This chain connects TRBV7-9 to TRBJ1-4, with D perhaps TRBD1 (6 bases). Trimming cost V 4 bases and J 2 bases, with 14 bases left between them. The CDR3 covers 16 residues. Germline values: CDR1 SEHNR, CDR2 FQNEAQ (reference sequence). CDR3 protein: CASSSSLGATNEKLFF. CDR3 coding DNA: TGTGCCAGCAGCTCCTCCCTGGGGGCGACTAATGAAAAACTGTTTTTT. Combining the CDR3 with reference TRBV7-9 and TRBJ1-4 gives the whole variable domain DTGVSQNPRHKITKRGQNVTFRCDPISEHNRLYWYRQTLGQGPEFLTYFQNEAQLEKSRLLSDRFSAERPKGSFSTLEIQRTEQGDSAMYLCASSSSLGATNEKLFFGSGTQLSVL.

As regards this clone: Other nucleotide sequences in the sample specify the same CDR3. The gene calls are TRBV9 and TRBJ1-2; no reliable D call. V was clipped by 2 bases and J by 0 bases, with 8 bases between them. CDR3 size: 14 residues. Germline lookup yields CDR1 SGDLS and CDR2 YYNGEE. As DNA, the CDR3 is TGTGCCAGCAGCGTTGCGGGTACTAACTATGGCTACACCTTC. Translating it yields CASSVAGTNYGYTF.

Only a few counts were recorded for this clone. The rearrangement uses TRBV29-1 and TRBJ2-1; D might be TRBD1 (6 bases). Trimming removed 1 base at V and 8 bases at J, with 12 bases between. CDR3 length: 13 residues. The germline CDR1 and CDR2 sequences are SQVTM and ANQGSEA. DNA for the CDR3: TGCAGCGTTGAAGTACAGGGCTTTGATGAGCAGTTCTTC. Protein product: CSVEVQGFDEQFF.

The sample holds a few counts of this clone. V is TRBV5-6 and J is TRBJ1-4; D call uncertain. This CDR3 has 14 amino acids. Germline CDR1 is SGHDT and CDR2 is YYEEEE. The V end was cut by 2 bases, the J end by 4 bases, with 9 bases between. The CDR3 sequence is CASSLWAYNEKLFF. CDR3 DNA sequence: TGTGCCAGCAGCTTATGGGCCTATAATGAAAAACTGTTTTTT.

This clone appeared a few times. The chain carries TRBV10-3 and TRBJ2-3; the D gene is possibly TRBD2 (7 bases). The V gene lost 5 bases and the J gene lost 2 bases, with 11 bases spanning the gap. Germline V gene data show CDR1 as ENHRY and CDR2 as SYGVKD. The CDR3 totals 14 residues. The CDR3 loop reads CAISRGAYTDTQYF. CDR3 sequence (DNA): TGTGCCATCAGTCGGGGGGCGTACACAGATACGCAGTATTTT.

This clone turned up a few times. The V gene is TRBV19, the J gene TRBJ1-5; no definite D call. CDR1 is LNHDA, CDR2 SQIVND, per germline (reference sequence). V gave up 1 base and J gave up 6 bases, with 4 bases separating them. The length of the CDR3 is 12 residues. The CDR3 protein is CASSIAGQPQHF. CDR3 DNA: TGTGCCAGTAGTATAGCCGGTCAGCCCCAGCATTTT.

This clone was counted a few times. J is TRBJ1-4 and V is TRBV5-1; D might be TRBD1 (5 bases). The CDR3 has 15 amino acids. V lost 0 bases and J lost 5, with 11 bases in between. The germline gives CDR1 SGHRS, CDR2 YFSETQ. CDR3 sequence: CASSLEQGGNEKLFF. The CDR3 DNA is TGCGCCAGCAGCTTGGAGCAGGGAGGAAATGAAAAACTGTTTTTT.

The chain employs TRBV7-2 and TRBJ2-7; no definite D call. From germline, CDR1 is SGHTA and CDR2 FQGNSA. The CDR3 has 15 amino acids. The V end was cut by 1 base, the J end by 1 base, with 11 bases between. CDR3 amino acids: CASSLELAGSYEQYF. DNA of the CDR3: TGTGCCAGCAGCTTAGAGTTAGCTGGATCCTACGAGCAGTACTTC.

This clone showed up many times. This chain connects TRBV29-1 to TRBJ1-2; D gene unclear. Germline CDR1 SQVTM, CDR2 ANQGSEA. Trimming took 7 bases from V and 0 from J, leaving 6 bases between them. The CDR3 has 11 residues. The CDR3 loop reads CSGTTNYGYTF. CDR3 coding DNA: TGCAGCGGCACAACTAACTATGGCTACACCTTC.

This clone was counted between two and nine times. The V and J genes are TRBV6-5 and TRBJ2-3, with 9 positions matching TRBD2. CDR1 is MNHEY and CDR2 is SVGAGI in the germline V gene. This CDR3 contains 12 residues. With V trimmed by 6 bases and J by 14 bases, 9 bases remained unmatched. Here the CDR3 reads CASSLSGGPWYF. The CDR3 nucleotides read TGTGCCAGCAGCTTAAGCGGGGGGCCGTGGTATTTT.